These T cell receptor beta chains were read from a single sample in a study of response to subunit inactivated influenza vaccine. One entry per CDR3 protein results from TCRdb running MiXCR on the RT-PCR reads. This table has approximately 310,000 distinct CDR3 sequences, just over 20% appearing once. Sample: PBMCs from blood, taken about 20 months after vaccination. The receptors come from a man aged 45 to 70 who received an inactivated influenza vaccine. Both conserved end residues are part of each CDR3. The order of the fields is D gene, V gene, clone size, J gene, CDR3 protein, CDR3 DNA. D genes are given only for firm matches. Clone size is stated in some rows and not others, as once, few, many or a class when expanded.

NA	TRBV29-1	many	TRBJ1-2	CSVEDQGRFYTF	TGCAGCGTTGAAGATCAGGGCAGATTCTACACCTTC
TRBD2	TRBV10-3	NA	TRBJ2-3	CAIKGLADTQYF	TGTGCCATCAAAGGACTAGCAGATACGCAGTATTTT
NA	TRBV13	few	TRBJ2-3	CASSLRGLDRVLTTDTQYF	TGTGCCAGCAGCTTAAGGGGACTAGACAGGGTGTTGACCACAGATACGCAGTATTTT
TRBD2	TRBV27	few	TRBJ2-2	CASSLSTSPGELFF	TGTGCCAGCAGTTTATCGACTAGCCCCGGGGAGCTGTTTTTT
NA	TRBV6-2/TRBV6-3	NA	TRBJ1-2	CASSYSGVWFVQGPNYGYTF	TGTGCCAGCAGTTACTCGGGGGTTTGGTTCGTGCAGGGGCCTAACTATGGCTACACCTTC
NA	TRBV4-3	NA	TRBJ1-2	CASSQDVGRNYGYTF	TGCGCCAGCAGCCAAGATGTAGGGCGGAACTATGGCTACACCTTC
NA	TRBV20-1	few	TRBJ1-1	CSARDTGMNTEAFF	TGCAGTGCTAGAGACACGGGTATGAACACTGAAGCTTTCTTT
NA	TRBV12-3/TRBV12-4	NA	TRBJ2-2	CASKGLPNTGELFF	TGTGCCAGCAAAGGACTTCCTAACACCGGGGAGCTGTTTTTT
NA	TRBV16	few	TRBJ1-4	CASSQSWEGEKLFF	TGTGCCAGCAGCCAATCTTGGGAAGGGGAAAAACTGTTTTTT
NA	TRBV5-5	NA	TRBJ1-4	CASSLIGDANEKLFF	TGTGCCAGCAGCTTAATAGGGGACGCTAATGAAAAACTGTTTTTT
NA	TRBV15	NA	TRBJ1-6	CATSKDGIHNSPLHF	TGTGCCACCAGCAAAGACGGGATACACAATTCACCCCTCCACTTT
NA	TRBV9	NA	TRBJ2-2	CASSVADKNTGELFF	TGTGCCAGCAGCGTAGCTGACAAGAACACCGGGGAGCTGTTTTTT
TRBD1	TRBV4-1	many	TRBJ1-1	CASSHPGQGSTEAFF	TGCGCCAGCAGCCACCCGGGACAGGGGAGCACTGAAGCTTTCTTT
NA	TRBV12-3/TRBV12-4	few	TRBJ2-2	CASSFGARNTGELFF	TGTGCCAGCAGTTTTGGGGCAAGAAACACCGGGGAGCTGTTTTTT
NA	TRBV4-3	few	TRBJ2-1	CASSQERSSYEQFF	TGCGCCAGCAGCCAAGAACGGTCGAGCTATGAGCAGTTCTTC
NA	TRBV7-2	NA	TRBJ2-1	CASSFGRLTYNEQLF	TGTGCCAGCAGCTTTGGACGGCTAACCTACAATGAGCAGCTCTTC
NA	TRBV7-8	NA	TRBJ2-3	CASSFDYTDTQYF	TGTGCCAGCAGCTTTGATTACACAGATACGCAGTATTTT
TRBD1	TRBV12-3/TRBV12-4	few	TRBJ2-2	CASSRSSGQSNTGELFF	TGTGCCAGCAGTAGAAGTTCGGGACAGTCGAACACCGGGGAGCTGTTTTTT
NA	TRBV6-1	NA	TRBJ1-3	CASSADRDRGGAIYF	TGTGCCAGCAGTGCCGACCGGGACCGCGGAGGGGCCATATATTTT
TRBD1	TRBV29-1	few	TRBJ1-4	CSVEGRHRGGEKLFF	TGCAGCGTTGAAGGACGTCACAGGGGTGGGGAAAAACTGTTTTTT
NA	TRBV12-3/TRBV12-4	few	TRBJ2-2	CASSPGIPGELFF	TGTGCCAGCAGTCCTGGCATACCCGGGGAGCTGTTTTTT
TRBD2	TRBV2	few	TRBJ2-1	CASSEWTSGHNEQFF	TGTGCCAGCAGTGAGTGGACTAGCGGCCACAATGAGCAGTTCTTC
NA	TRBV29-1	NA	TRBJ2-3	CSVEGLASDTQYF	TGCAGCGTTGAAGGGCTAGCTTCGGATACGCAGTATTTT
NA	TRBV20-1	NA	TRBJ1-1	CSASAPIVYRTEAFF	TGCAGTGCTAGTGCCCCCATCGTGTACCGAACTGAAGCTTTCTTT
NA	TRBV7-9	NA	TRBJ1-2	CASSFGEGRGGYTF	TGTGCCAGCAGCTTTGGGGAGGGGCGCGGTGGCTACACCTTC
TRBD2	TRBV25-1	NA	TRBJ2-5	CASRRSGAGTNQETQYF	TGTGCCAGCAGGCGATCGGGAGCGGGGACTAACCAAGAGACCCAGTACTTC
NA	TRBV6-5	NA	TRBJ2-1	CASRYSRSSYNEQFF	TGTGCCAGCAGGTACTCTAGGAGCTCCTACAATGAGCAGTTCTTC